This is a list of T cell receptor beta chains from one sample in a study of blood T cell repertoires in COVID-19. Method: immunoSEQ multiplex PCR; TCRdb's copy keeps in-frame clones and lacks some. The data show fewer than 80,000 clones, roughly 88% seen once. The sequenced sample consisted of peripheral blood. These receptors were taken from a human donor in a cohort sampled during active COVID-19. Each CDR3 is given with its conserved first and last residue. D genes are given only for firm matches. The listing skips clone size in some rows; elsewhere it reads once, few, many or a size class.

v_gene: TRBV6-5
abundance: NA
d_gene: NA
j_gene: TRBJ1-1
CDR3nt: TGTGCCAGCAGTTACGGGGGGGGAATGAACACTGAAGCTTTCTTT
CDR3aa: CASSYGGGMNTEAFF

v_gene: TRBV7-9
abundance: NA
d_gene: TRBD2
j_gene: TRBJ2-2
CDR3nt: TGTGCCAGCAGCTTAGTCGAGGGACTAGCGCGCACCGGGGAGCTGTTTTTT
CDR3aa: CASSLVEGLARTGELFF

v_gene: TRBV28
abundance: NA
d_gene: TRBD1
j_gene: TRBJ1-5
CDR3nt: TGTGCCAGCAGTCCACCTCGGACAGGGGCTCAGCCCCAGCATTTT
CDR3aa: CASSPPRTGAQPQHF

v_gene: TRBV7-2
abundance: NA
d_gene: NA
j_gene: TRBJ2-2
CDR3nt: TGTGCCAGCAGCTTAGTAGTAGGAGGTCTCCGGGAGCTGTTTTTT
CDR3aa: CASSLVVGGLRELFF

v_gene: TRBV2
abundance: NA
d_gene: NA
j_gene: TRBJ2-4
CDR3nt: TGTGCCAGCAGTGAAACAGGGGCCAAAAACATTCAGTACTTC
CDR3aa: CASSETGAKNIQYF

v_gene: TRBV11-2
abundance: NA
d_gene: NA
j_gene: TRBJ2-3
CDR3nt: TGTGCCAGCAGCTCCACAGGGACCCGCACAGATACGCAGTATTTT
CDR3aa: CASSSTGTRTDTQYF

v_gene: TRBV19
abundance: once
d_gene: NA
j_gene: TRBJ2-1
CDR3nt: TGTGCCAGTAGTAATCAGGCTACCTACTACAATGAGCAGTTCTTC
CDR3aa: CASSNQATYYNEQFF

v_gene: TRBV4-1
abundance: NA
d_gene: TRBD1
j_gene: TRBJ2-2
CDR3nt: TGCGCCAGCAGCCCAGTGGTGTGGACAGGGGACACCGGGGAGCTGTTTTTT
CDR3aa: CASSPVVWTGDTGELFF

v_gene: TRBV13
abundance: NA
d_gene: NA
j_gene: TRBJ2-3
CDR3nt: TGTGCCAGCAGCTTAGGAAGGACCGGGGGTCCAGATACGCAGTATTTT
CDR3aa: CASSLGRTGGPDTQYF

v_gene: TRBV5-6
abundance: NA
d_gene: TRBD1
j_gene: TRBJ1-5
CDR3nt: TGTGCCAGCACCTTCGGGACAGGACTCAATCAGCCCCAGCATTTT
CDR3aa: CASTFGTGLNQPQHF

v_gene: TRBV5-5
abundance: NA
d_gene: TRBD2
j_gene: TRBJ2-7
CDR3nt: TGTGCCAGCACGATGACTAGCGGGAGGAGCGGCGAGCAGTACTTC
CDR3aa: CASTMTSGRSGEQYF

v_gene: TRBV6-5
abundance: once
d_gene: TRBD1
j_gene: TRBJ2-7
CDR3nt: TGTGCCAGCAGTTTCGGACAGGGCGAGCAGTACTTC
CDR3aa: CASSFGQGEQYF

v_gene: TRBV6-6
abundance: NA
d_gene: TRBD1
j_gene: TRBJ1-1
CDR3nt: TGTGCCAGCAGACGGAGGACAGGGGGAACGAACACTGAAGCTTTCTTT
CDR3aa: CASRRRTGGTNTEAFF

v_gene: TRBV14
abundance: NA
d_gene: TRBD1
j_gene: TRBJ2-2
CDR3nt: TGTGCCAGCAGTCCGCTCCCAGGACAGGTGAACACCGGGGAGCTGTTTTTT
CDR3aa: CASSPLPGQVNTGELFF

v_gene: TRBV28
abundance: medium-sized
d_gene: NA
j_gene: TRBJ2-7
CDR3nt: TGTGCCAGCGCAACTCAAACGATGGCGGGAACCTTC
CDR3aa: CASATQTMAGTF

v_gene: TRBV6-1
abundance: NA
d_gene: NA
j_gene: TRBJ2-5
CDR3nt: TGTGCCAGCAGTGAAGAATGGACATTTCAAGAGACCCAGTACTTC
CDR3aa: CASSEEWTFQETQYF

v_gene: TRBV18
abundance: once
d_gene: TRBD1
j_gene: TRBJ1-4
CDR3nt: TGTGCCAGCTTGGACCAGGGGGCAACTAATGAAAAACTGTTTTTT
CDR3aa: CASLDQGATNEKLFF

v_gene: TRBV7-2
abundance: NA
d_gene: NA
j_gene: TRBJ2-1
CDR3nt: TGTGCCAGCAGCTTGACTCCGAGCTCCTACAATGAGCAGTTCTTC
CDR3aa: CASSLTPSSYNEQFF

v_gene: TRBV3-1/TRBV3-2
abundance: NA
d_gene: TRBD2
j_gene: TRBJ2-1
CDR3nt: TGTGCCAGCAGCCCCGGGACTAGCGGGGTGACTGAGCAGTTCTTC
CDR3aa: CASSPGTSGVTEQFF

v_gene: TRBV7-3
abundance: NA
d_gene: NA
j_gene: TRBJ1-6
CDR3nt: TGTGCCAGCAGCCCGGACATCTATTCACCCCTCCACTTT
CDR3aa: CASSPDIYSPLHF

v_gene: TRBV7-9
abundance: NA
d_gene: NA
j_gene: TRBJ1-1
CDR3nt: TGTGCCAGCAGCTTACGAGGTAACACTGAAGCTTTCTTT
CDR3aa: CASSLRGNTEAFF

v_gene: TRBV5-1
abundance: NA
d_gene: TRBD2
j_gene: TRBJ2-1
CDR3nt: TGCGCCAGCAGCTTGGGACTAGCGGGGGGCTCCTACAATGAGCAGTTCTTC
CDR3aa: CASSLGLAGGSYNEQFF

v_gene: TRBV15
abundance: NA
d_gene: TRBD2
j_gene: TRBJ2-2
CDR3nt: TGTGCCACCAGCAGCGAGATGGGGAGGGCTACCGGGGAGCTGTTTTTT
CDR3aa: CATSSEMGRATGELFF

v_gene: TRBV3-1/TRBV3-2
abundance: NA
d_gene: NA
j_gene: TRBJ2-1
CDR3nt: TGTGCCAGCAGCCTACCAGAGGAGGGACGCAATGAGCAGTTCTTC
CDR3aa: CASSLPEEGRNEQFF

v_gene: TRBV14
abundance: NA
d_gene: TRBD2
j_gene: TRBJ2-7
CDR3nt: TGTGCCAGCAGCCACCTAGCGGGGCCATCCTACGAGCAGTACTTC
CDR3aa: CASSHLAGPSYEQYF

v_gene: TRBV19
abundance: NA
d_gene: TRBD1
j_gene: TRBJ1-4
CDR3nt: TGTGCCAGTAGTTCAACAGGGGCTAATGAAAAACTGTTTTTT
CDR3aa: CASSSTGANEKLFF

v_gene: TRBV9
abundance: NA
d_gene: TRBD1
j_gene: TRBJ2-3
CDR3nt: TGTGCCAGCAGCACCCGGACAGGGTTGGGTAATACGCAGTATTTT
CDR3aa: CASSTRTGLGNTQYF

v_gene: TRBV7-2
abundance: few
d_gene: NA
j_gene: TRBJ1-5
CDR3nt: TGTGCCAGCAGCTTAAACGGGATGAGCAATCAGCCCCAGCATTTT
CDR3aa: CASSLNGMSNQPQHF

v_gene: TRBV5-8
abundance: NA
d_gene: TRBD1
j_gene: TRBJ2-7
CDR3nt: TGTGCCAGCAGCTTGTTTTTCGGCCCGGGACAGCAAAGGGCCTACGAGCAGTACTTC
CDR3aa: CASSLFFGPGQQRAYEQYF

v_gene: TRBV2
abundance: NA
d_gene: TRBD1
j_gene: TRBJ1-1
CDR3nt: TGTGCCAGCAGCCCACAGGGGGCGTACACTGAAGCTTTCTTT
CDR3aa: CASSPQGAYTEAFF

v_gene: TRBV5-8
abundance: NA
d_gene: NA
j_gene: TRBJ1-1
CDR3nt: TGTGCCAGCTGCCTCATCCCGGGGACTGAAGCTTTCTTT
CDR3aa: CASCLIPGTEAFF

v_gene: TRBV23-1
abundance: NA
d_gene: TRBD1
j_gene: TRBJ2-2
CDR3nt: TGCGCCAGCAGTCGACAGGGGGCGAACACCGGGGAGCTGTTTTTT
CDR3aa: CASSRQGANTGELFF

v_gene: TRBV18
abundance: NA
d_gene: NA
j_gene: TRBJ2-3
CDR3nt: TGTGCCAGCTCAGGTGGCTCAGATACGCAGTATTTT
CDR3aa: CASSGGSDTQYF

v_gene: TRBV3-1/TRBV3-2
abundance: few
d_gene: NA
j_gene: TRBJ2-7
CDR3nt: TGTGCCAGCAGCCAAGGGGCTGGACAGACCGCCTACGAGCAGTACTTC
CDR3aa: CASSQGAGQTAYEQYF

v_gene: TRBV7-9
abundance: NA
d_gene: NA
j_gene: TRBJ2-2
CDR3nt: TGTGCCAGCAGCCCAGGGGTGACCACCGGGGAGCTGTTTTTT
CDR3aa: CASSPGVTTGELFF

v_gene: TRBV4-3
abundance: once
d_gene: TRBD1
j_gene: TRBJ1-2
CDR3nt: TGCGCCAGCAGCCGCCGAGGACAGGGGGCGCAAGGCTACACCTTC
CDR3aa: CASSRRGQGAQGYTF

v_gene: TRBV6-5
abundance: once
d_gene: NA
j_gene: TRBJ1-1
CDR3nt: TGTGCCAGCAGCCACGGGGAGGGGATGAACACTGAAGCTTTCTTT
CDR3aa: CASSHGEGMNTEAFF

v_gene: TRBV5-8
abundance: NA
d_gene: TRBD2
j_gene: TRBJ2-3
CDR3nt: TGTGCCAGCAGCTTTTCCACTAGCGGGAGGCTGGCAGATACGCAGTATTTT
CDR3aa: CASSFSTSGRLADTQYF

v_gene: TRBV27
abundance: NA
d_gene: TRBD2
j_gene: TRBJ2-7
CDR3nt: TGTGCCAGCAGTCTACTAGCGGGGGCTTACTACGAGCAGTACTTC
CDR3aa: CASSLLAGAYYEQYF

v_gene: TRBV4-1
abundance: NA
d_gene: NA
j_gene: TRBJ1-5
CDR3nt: TGCGCCAGCAGCCAAGCGGCGAACAGGCTGGGTAATCAGCCCCAGCATTTT
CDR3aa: CASSQAANRLGNQPQHF

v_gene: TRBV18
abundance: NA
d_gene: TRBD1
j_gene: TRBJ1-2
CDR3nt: TGTGCCAGCTCACCCCCACGACAGGGAAGCATTGGAGGCTACACCTTC
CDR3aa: CASSPPRQGSIGGYTF

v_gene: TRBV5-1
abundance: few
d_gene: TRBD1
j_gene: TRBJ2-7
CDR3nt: TGCGCCAGCAGCTGGGACGGTCAGGGGGTTTACGAGCAGTACTTC
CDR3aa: CASSWDGQGVYEQYF

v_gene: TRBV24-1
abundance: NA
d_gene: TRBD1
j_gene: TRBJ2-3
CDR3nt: TGTGCCACCAGTGATCTCCGGGACAGGGGGATAGATACGCAGTATTTT
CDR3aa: CATSDLRDRGIDTQYF

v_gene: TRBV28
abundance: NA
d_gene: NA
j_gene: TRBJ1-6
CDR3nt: TGTGCCATCGCTCCGGGGGTAAATTCACCCCTCCACTTT
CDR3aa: CAIAPGVNSPLHF

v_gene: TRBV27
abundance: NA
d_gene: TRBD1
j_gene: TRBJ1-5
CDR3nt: TGTGCCAGCAGCTCAAGACAGGGGGCAAGCAATCAGCCCCAGCATTTT
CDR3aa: CASSSRQGASNQPQHF

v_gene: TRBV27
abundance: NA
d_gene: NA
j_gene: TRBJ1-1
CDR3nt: TGTGCCAGCAGTTTAGTACAGAGAACCGAAGCTTTCTTT
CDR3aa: CASSLVQRTEAFF

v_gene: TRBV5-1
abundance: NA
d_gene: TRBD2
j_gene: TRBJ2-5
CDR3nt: TGCGCCAGCAGCCCGGCTAGCGGGGGGGTAGAGACCCAGTACTTC
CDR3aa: CASSPASGGVETQYF

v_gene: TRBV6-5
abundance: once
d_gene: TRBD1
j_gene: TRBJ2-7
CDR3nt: TGTGCCAGCAGTCCTACCGGGACAGCCTACGAGCAGTACTTC
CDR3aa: CASSPTGTAYEQYF

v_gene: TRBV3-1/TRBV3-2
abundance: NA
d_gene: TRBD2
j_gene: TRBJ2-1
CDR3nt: TGTGCCAGCAGCCAAGGGTGGTTAGCGGGAGGGTACAATGAGCAGTTCTTC
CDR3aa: CASSQGWLAGGYNEQFF

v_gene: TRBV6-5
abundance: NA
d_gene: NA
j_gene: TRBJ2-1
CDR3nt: TGTGCCAGCAGCACTAAGACTAGTCTGAACAATGAGCAGTTCTTC
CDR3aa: CASSTKTSLNNEQFF